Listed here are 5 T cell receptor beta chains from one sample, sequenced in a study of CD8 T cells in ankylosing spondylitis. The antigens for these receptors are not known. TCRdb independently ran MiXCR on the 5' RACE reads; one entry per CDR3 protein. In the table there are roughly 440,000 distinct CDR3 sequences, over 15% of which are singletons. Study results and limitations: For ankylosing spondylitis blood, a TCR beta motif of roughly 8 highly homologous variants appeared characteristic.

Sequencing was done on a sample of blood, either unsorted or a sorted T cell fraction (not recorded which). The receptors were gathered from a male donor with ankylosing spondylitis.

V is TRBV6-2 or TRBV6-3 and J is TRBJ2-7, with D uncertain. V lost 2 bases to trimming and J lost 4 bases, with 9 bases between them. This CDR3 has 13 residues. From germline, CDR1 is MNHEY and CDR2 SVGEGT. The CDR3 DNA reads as TGTGCCAGCAGTTACCTTGGCTCATACGAGCAGTACTTC. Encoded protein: CASSYLGSYEQYF.

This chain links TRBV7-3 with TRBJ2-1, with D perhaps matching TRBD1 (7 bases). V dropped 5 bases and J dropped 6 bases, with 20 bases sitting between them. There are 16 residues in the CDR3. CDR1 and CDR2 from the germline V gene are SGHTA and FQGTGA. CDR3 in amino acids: CASSQWDAGGGNEQFF. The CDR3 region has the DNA TGTGCCAGCAGCCAATGGGACGCAGGGGGAGGCAATGAGCAGTTCTTC.

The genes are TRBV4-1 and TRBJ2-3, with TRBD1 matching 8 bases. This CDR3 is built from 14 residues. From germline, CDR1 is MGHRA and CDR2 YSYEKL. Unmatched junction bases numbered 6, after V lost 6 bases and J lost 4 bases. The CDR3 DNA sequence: TGCGCCAGCAGTAGACAGGGGTTGGCAGATACGCAGTATTTT. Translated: CASSRQGLADTQYF.

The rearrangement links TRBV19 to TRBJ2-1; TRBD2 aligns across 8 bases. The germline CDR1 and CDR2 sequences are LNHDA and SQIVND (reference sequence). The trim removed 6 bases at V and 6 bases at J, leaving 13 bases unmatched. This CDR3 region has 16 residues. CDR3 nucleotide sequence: TGTGCCAGTAGAGGGGAAACTAGCGGACACCTCAATGAGCAGTTCTTC. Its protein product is CASRGETSGHLNEQFF. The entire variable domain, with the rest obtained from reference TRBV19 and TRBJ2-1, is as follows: DGGITQSPKYLFRKEGQNVTLSCEQNLNHDAMYWYRQDPGQGLRLIYYSQIVNDFQKGDIAEGYSVSREKKESFPLTVTSAQKNPTAFYLCASRGETSGHLNEQFFGPGTRLTVL.

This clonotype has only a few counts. CDR3 protein: CASSALGDTQYF. CDR3 nucleotides: TGTGCCAGCAGCGCCCTCGGAGATACGCAGTATTTT. This sequence joins TRBV7-2 and TRBJ2-3, with D uncertain. Germline loops: CDR1 SGHTA, CDR2 FQGNSA. The ends were cut back, 5 bases at V and 5 bases at J, with 8 bases in the middle. This CDR3 is built from 12 residues.